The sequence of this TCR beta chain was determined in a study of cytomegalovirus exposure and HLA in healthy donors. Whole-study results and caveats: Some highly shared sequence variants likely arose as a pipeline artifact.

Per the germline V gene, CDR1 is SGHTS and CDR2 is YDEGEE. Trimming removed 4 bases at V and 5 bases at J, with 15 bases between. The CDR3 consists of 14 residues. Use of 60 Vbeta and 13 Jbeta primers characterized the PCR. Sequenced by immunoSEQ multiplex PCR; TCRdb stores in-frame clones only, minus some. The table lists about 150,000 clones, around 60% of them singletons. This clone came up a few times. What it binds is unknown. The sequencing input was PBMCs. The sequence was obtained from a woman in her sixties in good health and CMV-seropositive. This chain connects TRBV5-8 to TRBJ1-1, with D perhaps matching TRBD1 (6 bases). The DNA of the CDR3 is TGTGCCAGCAGCACCATGACAGGTGTGACTGAAGCTTTCTTT. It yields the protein CASSTMTGVTEAFF. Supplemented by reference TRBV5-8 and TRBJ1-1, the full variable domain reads EAGVTQSPTHLIKTRGQQATLRCSPISGHTSVYWYQQALGLGLQFLLWYDEGEERNRGNFPPRFSGRQFPNYSSELNVNALELEDSALYLCASSTMTGVTEAFFGQGTRLTVV.